Below, 13 T cell receptor beta chains from the same sample are listed, as sequenced in a study of cytomegalovirus exposure and HLA in healthy donors. PCR amplification relied on 60 Vbeta primers (plus 13 Jbeta primers). The table came from immunoSEQ multiplex PCR; TCRdb's copy has only in-frame clones and leaves some out. Of roughly 200,000 clones in the sample, around 80% were seen once. Sequencing was carried out using PBMCs. Receptors originate from a woman aged 55-75 years in good health and CMV-seropositive.

V usage is TRBV27 and J usage is TRBJ1-5, with 11 bases identical to TRBD1. This CDR3 is built from 19 residues. CDR1 and CDR2 (germline): MNHEY, SMNVEV (reference sequence). J lost 10 bases, V lost 5 bases, and 22 bases had no gene match. The CDR3, as DNA: TGTGCCAGCAGTCACACCGGGACAGGGGGACGAGTTGGGTTATTTCCCCAGCATTTT. Translated: CASSHTGTGGRVGLFPQHF.

The rearrangement uses TRBV9 and TRBJ1-6; D is unresolved. V lost 2 bases to trimming and J lost 10 bases, with 10 bases between them. The CDR3 sequence is 13 residues long. Per the germline V gene, CDR1 is SGDLS and CDR2 is YYNGEE. The CDR3 nucleotides are TGTGCCAGCAGCGTCGGTTTGGAGTCACCCCTCCACTTT. Translating it yields CASSVGLESPLHF.

This chain connects TRBV7-2 to TRBJ2-7; maybe TRBD2 (5 bases). Trimming took off 5 bases at V and 3 bases at J, with 17 bases between the two ends. The CDR3 is 15 amino acids. In germline, CDR1 is SGHTA, CDR2 FQGNSA. In DNA form, the CDR3 reads TGTGCCAGCAGCATCTGGAGCGGAGCTAGCTACGAGCAGTACTTC. Protein product: CASSIWSGASYEQYF.

This chain joins TRBV7-2 and TRBJ1-5; D is perhaps TRBD1 (5 bases). From germline, CDR1 is SGHTA and CDR2 FQGNSA. Trimming removed 5 bases at V and 7 bases at J, with 18 bases between. This CDR3 is built from 15 residues. The CDR3 is CASSPQGGSGQPQHF. DNA of the CDR3: TGTGCCAGCAGCCCTCAGGGAGGGTCAGGACAGCCCCAGCATTTT.

The chain uses TRBV9 and TRBJ2-3; D is unclear. The CDR3 length is 16 residues. Trimming removed 4 bases from V and 0 bases from J, with 15 bases in between. The germline CDR1 and CDR2 sequences are SGDLS and YYNGEE. The CDR3 reads CASSPSAGRSTDTQYF. DNA of the CDR3: TGTGCCAGCAGCCCATCCGCTGGCCGAAGCACAGATACGCAGTATTTT.

J is TRBJ2-3 and V is TRBV27; 11 bases match TRBD1. Germline V lookup: CDR1 MNHEY, CDR2 SMNVEV (reference sequence). The CDR3 is 18 amino acids. V lost 4 bases, J lost 2 bases, and 11 bases stayed unmatched. The CDR3 loop reads CASSYSPGTGGNTDTQYF. The DNA of the CDR3 is TGTGCCAGCAGTTACTCCCCCGGGACAGGGGGGAACACAGATACGCAGTATTTT.

The CDR3 nucleotides read TGTGCCAGCAGCTCACAACTGAACACTGAAGCTTTCTTT. Its translation: CASSSQLNTEAFF. The V and J genes are TRBV7-8 and TRBJ1-1, with D unresolved. V lost 4 bases, J lost 0 bases, and 6 bases lay in between. From germline, CDR1 is SGHVS and CDR2 FQNEAQ. This CDR3 spans 13 amino acids. The full variable domain, rest sourced from reference TRBV7-8 and TRBJ1-1, is GAGVSQSPRYKVAKRGQDVALRCDPISGHVSLFWYQQALGQGPEFLTYFQNEAQLDKSGLPSDRFFAERPEGSVSTLKIQRTQQEDSAVYLCASSSQLNTEAFFGQGTRLTVV.

The genes are TRBV11-2 and TRBJ2-3, with TRBD1 matching 8 bases. V lost 0 bases to trimming and J lost 1 base; unmatched junction nucleotides: 0. The CDR3 runs to 15 residues. The germline gives CDR1 SGHAT, CDR2 FQNNGV. CDR3 region: CASSLEGQGTDTQYF. CDR3 coding DNA: TGTGCCAGCAGCTTAGAGGGACAGGGCACAGATACGCAGTATTTT.

Only one count was recorded for this clone. The V call is TRBV2, the J call TRBJ1-1, with 7 bases matching TRBD1. The length of the CDR3 is 11 residues. The ends lost 10 bases at V and 7 bases at J; junction bases unmatched: 6. CDR1 is SNHLY and CDR2 is FYNNEI in the germline V gene. DNA of the CDR3: TGTGCCACGAGGGGGCTGAGTGAAGCTTTCTTT. Protein product: CATRGLSEAFF.

The chain combines TRBV6-1 with TRBJ2-3, with a possible D match to TRBD1 (5 bases). Germline V gene data show CDR1 as MNHNS and CDR2 as SASEGT. The CDR3 contains 14 residues. The ends were cut back, 8 bases at V and 1 base at J, with 13 bases in the middle. In DNA form, the CDR3 reads TGTGCCAGCCTGCGTCAGACAGGCACAGATACGCAGTATTTT. It yields the protein CASLRQTGTDTQYF.

This clone appeared a single time. The chain has TRBV19 and TRBJ1-6; 9 bases map to TRBD1. This CDR3 comprises 15 residues. From germline, CDR1 is LNHDA and CDR2 SQIVND (reference sequence). Losses at the gene ends were 6 bases for V and 2 bases for J; bases not matched to a gene: 2. Written as DNA, the CDR3 is TGTGCCAGTAGCCGGGACAGGGCCTATAATTCACCCCTCCACTTT. Encoded protein: CASSRDRAYNSPLHF.

This chain joins TRBV2 and TRBJ2-1; D perhaps matches TRBD2 (5 bases). CDR1 is SNHLY, CDR2 FYNNEI, per germline. The CDR3 sequence is 14 residues long. V lost 8 bases, J lost 0 bases, and 11 bases lay in between. CDR3 DNA sequence: TGTGCCAGCGACGTAGCGACCTCCTACAATGAGCAGTTCTTC. Translation gives CASDVATSYNEQFF.

J is TRBJ2-7 and V is TRBV14; 12 nucleotides match TRBD2. The V and J ends lost 2 bases and 3 bases, in that order; junction bases with no gene match: 8. Germline V gene sequence: CDR1 SGHDN, CDR2 FVKESK. The CDR3 is 17 residues long. The CDR3, as DNA: TGTGCCAGCAGCCAACTTATCGGACTAGCGGGGAACTACGAGCAGTACTTC. This translates into CASSQLIGLAGNYEQYF. Full variable domain (rest looked up from reference TRBV14 and TRBJ2-7): EAGVTQFPSHSVIEKGQTVTLRCDPISGHDNLYWYRRVMGKEIKFLLHFVKESKQDESGMPNNRFLAERTGGTYSTLKVQPAELEDSGVYFCASSQLIGLAGNYEQYFGPGTRLTVT.